This TCR beta chain was sequenced during a study of cytomegalovirus exposure and HLA in healthy donors. Healthy bone marrow donors formed the donor group. V lost 7 bases and J lost 6, with 16 bases in between. Germline loops: CDR1 SNHLY, CDR2 FYNNEI. This CDR3 is 13 amino acids long. The PCR employed 60 Vbeta primers together with 13 Jbeta primers. Some clones are missing from TCRdb's copy, which holds only in-frame ones; the method was immunoSEQ multiplex PCR. Of over 150,000 clones listed, roughly 85% are singletons. As regards this clone: As yet, its antigen is unknown.

Study conclusions and caveats: Reports described diagnosis of cytomegalovirus status by the classifier as highly specific and sensitive. In vitro checks showed that a few CMV-associated chains really do target CMV antigens. Differences between HLA loci emerged in a later analysis of TCR association rates, with DRB1 most and HLA-C fewest.

This chain links TRBV2 with TRBJ2-7; D perhaps matches TRBD2 (5 bases). The sequence was obtained from a man aged 40-49 years in good health and CMV-seronegative. The sample was PBMCs. The CDR3 is CASNQDLLGEQYF. The CDR3 DNA is TGTGCCAGCAACCAGGACTTGCTCGGCGAGCAGTACTTC.